Listed below are T cell receptor beta chains from one sample, sequenced in a study of shared clonotypes between healthy human individuals. Sequencing used immunoSEQ multiplex PCR; TCRdb keeps in-frame clones, though not all of them. The sample carries about 710,000 clones, around 73% recorded once. The sequenced material came from memory CD4+ T cells sorted from blood. Receptors originate from a woman in her twenties or thirties in good health. Each CDR3 is given without its conserved first and last residue.

j_call | v_call | cdr3_length | cdr3_aa
TRBJ1-1 | TRBV5-1 | 12 | ASNLGDRNTEAF
TRBJ2-2 | TRBV15 | 11 | ATSRKSTGELF
TRBJ2-3 | TRBV4-1 | 12 | ASSQGGRGDTQY
TRBJ2-4 | TRBV5-6 | 10 | ASSLGGNIQY
TRBJ2-3 | TRBV19 | 12 | ASKGLPERDTQY
TRBJ2-1 | TRBV5-1 | 12 | ASSLGLGKGEQF
TRBJ1-2 | TRBV29-1 | 11 | IAGPTPNYGYT
TRBJ2-7 | TRBV19 | 15 | ASSIGLAGGEWYEQY
TRBJ1-5 | TRBV2 | 12 | ASSEGSRNQPQH
TRBJ2-5 | TRBV7-6 | 13 | ASSRQLATQETQY
TRBJ2-1 | TRBV11-3 | 12 | ASSLAQGNNEQF
TRBJ1-2 | TRBV19 | 12 | ASRLAGTAYGYT
TRBJ2-2 | TRBV6-5 | 13 | ASSYSGRVTGELF
TRBJ2-5 | TRBV18 | 11 | ASSRGQEETQY
TRBJ2-2 | TRBV7-9 | 15 | ASSVLADPANTGELF
TRBJ2-3 | TRBV7-2 | 13 | ASSLASGGVDTQY
TRBJ1-1 | TRBV9 | 12 | ASSPTRGVTEAF
TRBJ2-2 | TRBV29-1 | 11 | SVGQSSTGELF
TRBJ1-4 | TRBV14 | 15 | ASSQDLGLGAREKLF
TRBJ2-1 | TRBV7-2 | 11 | ASSLVGVGEQF
TRBJ2-3 | TRBV5-1 | 11 | ASRAQGTDTQY
TRBJ2-5 | TRBV27 | 11 | ASSFRVKETQY
TRBJ1-4 | TRBV28 | 10 | ASSLLAGKLF
TRBJ2-7 | TRBV19 | 11 | ASSIPGNYEQY
TRBJ1-1 | TRBV10-3 | 12 | AISQGNMNTEAF
TRBJ2-3 | TRBV5-1 | 14 | ASSLVSGSGTDTQY
TRBJ2-2 | TRBV5-1 | 12 | ASSLAWGSGELF
TRBJ1-2 | TRBV11-2 | 12 | ASSLDLGSYGYT
TRBJ2-3 | TRBV27 | 11 | ASSSNDPYTQY
TRBJ2-3 | TRBV5-1 | 12 | ASSLSGSTDTQY
TRBJ1-5 | TRBV15 | 14 | ATIRDRGLINQPQH
TRBJ1-2 | TRBV6-1 | 12 | ASSGSGTYDGYT
TRBJ2-6 | TRBV7-3 | 11 | ASSVTGANVLT
TRBJ1-1 | TRBV5-1 | 12 | ASSTLSRNTEAF
TRBJ2-6 | TRBV7-7 | 13 | ASSLGHSGANVLT
TRBJ1-1 | TRBV10-1 | 12 | ASSAELWGDEAF
TRBJ2-2 | TRBV6-5 | 12 | ASKVRRNTGELF
TRBJ1-3 | TRBV11-2 | 14 | ASSQKRGFSGNTIY